This T cell receptor beta chain was sequenced during a study of OX40 agonist ivuxolimab in advanced cancers. Germline V gene sequence: CDR1 KGHSH, CDR2 LQKENI. The CDR3 spans 16 residues. Trimming left V 3 bases short and J 5 bases short, with 14 bases between. The data were produced by immunoSEQ multiplex PCR, yet TCRdb's version contains in-frame clones alone and is incomplete. The sample yields 75,000 to 100,000 clones, 89% seen once. The V and J genes are TRBV18 and TRBJ1-6, with a tentative D call TRBD1 (6 bases). Specimen: CD4+ or CD8+ T cells sorted from blood, collected in a trial of the OX40 agonist ivuxolimab. This TCR derives from an adult with an advanced solid tumor such as melanoma, head and neck, liver or kidney cancer. The CDR3: CASSPRRGGDNSPLHF. The DNA for the CDR3 is TGTGCCAGCTCACCCCGTAGGGGGGGAGATAATTCACCCCTCCACTTT. Complete variable domain (other parts from reference TRBV18 and TRBJ1-6): NAGVMQNPRHLVRRRGQEARLRCSPMKGHSHVYWYRQLPEEGLKFMVYLQKENIIDESGMPKERFSAEFPKEGPSILRIQQVVRGDSAAYFCASSPRRGGDNSPLHFGNGTRLTVT.